This T cell receptor beta chain stems from a study of blood T cell repertoires in COVID-19 (dated by TCRdb to 2020 to 2022). For context, the study as a whole: The collaborator samples originated in the United States, Italy and Spain and spanned the acute and convalescent phases of COVID-19. Subjects who had been exposed to COVID-19, were actively infected with it, or had recovered from it provided the deeply sampled blood TCRbeta repertoires that made up the dataset. The material from the prospective study consisted of cDNA or gDNA derived from T cells, B-cell-depleted T cells, or PBMCs. The repertoires were released in a freely available public database meant as a resource for research on the immune response to SARS-CoV-2. HLA class I and class II types, where available, came from metadata supplied by the sample provider rather than from assay-based typing. The samples were drawn from the first 160 participants of the ongoing ImmuneRACE study and from 1,254 subjects provided by 6 global collaborators. Sample metadata almost always included a de-identified subject ID, COVID-19 status, age in years and sex.

Concerning this clone: Its recognized antigen is unknown. No quality values exist for individual bases; no much larger clone is one base distant.

On the study overall, not on this receptor specifically: The amount of clinical and demographic metadata varied by source and participant and was provided uncurated.

CDR1 KGHSH and CDR2 LQKENI are derived from the germline V gene. Taken from cysteine to phenylalanine, the CDR3 has 16 residues. The entry retains the CDR3 DNA only, 48 bases that are in frame from base 1. Relative to germline, V is 3 bases shorter and J is 6 bases shorter, with 18 bases between their ends. In Seattle, one collaborating source enrolled patients while the infection was active and tracked those patients longitudinally over the course of disease. Each collaborating institution followed its own protocols to collect whole blood in K2EDTA tubes. For TCRbeta analysis, collaborators shipped samples in one of three forms: frozen whole blood, isolated PBMCs, or DNA extracted from either of those sample types. TCRbeta CDR3 regions were amplified from genomic DNA by means of the immunoSEQ Assay, a bias-controlled multiplex PCR. Regarding the original processing steps: The number of nucleated cells in each sample was estimated by amplification of reference gene primers within the assay. To quantify the absolute abundance of each unique TCRbeta CDR3 rearrangement, sequence reads were collapsed and filtered. For each sample, productive Simpson clonality was calculated as the square root of Simpson's diversity index over productive rearrangements. Imported from immuneACCESS, the table was reduced by TCRdb to in-frame sequences with V and J called. These copies leave out some clones; in studies compared against another copy, an unresolved V gene accounts for under half, and the cause of the remainder is not known. V, J and clone size are those of that table, while D and trimming were read from the DNA. The sample profile shows fewer than 650,000 clones; 85% to 90% of them were found once. The top ten clonotypes cover around 7.8% of the sample.

The sequence was obtained from a woman in her forties or fifties with COVID-19, enrolled during active disease. The chain employs TRBV18 and TRBJ1-5; the D gene is possibly TRBD1, with 5 bases matching. The source material was peripheral blood. The encoded CDR3 is CASSPSKGMISQPQHF. At the DNA level, the sequence is TGTGCCAGCTCACCGTCTAAGGGGATGATTAGTCAGCCCCAGCATTTT. Where the CDR3 stops, the reference TRBV18 and TRBJ1-5 genes take over; the full variable domain is NAGVMQNPRHLVRRRGQEARLRCSPMKGHSHVYWYRQLPEEGLKFMVYLQKENIIDESGMPKERFSAEFPKEGPSILRIQQVVRGDSAAYFCASSPSKGMISQPQHFGDGTRLSIL.